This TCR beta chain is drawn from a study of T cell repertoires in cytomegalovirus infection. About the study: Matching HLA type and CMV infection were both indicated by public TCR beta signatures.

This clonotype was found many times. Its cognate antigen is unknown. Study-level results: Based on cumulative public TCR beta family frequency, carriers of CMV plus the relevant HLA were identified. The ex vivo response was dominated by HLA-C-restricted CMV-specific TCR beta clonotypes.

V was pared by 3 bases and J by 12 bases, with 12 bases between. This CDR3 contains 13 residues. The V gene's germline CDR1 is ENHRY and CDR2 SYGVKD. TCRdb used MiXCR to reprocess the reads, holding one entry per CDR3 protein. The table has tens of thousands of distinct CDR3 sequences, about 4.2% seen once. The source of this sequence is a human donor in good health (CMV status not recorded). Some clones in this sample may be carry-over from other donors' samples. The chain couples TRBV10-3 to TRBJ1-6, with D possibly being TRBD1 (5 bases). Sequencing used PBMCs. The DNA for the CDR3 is TGTGCCATCAGTGAAGCAGGGTTCGTACCCCTCCACTTT. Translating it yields CAISEAGFVPLHF.